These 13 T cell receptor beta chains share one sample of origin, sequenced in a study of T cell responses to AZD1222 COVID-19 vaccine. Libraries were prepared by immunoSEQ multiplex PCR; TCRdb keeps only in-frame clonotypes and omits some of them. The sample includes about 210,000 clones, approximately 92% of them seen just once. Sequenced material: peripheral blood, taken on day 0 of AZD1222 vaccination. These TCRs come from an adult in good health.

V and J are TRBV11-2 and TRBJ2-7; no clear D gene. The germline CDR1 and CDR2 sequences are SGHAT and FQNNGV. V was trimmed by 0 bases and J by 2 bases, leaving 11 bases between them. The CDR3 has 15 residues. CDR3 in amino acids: CASSLEGVTPYEQYF. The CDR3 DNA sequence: TGTGCCAGCAGCTTAGAAGGCGTTACCCCCTACGAGCAGTACTTC.

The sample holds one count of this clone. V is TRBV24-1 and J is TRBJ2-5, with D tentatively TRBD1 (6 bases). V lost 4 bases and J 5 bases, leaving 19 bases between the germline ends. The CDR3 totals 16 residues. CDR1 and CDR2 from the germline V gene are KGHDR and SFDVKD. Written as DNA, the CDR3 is TGTGCCACCAGTGACTCTACCGGCAGGGGTCGGGAGACCCAGTACTTC. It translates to CATSDSTGRGRETQYF.

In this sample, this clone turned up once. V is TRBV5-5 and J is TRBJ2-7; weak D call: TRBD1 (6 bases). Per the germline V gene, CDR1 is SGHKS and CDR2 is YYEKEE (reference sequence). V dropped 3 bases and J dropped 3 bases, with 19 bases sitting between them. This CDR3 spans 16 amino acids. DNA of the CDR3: TGTGCCAGCAGCTCACCGGTGGGAACAGGGTTCTACGAGCAGTACTTC. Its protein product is CASSSPVGTGFYEQYF. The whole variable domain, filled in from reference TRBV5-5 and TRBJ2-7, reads DAGVTQSPTHLIKTRGQQVTLRCSPISGHKSVSWYQQVLGQGPQFIFQYYEKEERGRGNFPDRFSARQFPNYSSELNVNALLLGDSALYLCASSSPVGTGFYEQYFGPGTRLTVT.

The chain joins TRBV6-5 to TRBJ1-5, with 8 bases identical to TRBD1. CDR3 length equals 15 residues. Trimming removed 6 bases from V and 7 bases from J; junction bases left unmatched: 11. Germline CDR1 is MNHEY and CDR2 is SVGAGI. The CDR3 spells CASSNGQGRVQPQHF. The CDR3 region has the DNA TGTGCCAGCAGCAACGGACAGGGCAGAGTACAGCCCCAGCATTTT.

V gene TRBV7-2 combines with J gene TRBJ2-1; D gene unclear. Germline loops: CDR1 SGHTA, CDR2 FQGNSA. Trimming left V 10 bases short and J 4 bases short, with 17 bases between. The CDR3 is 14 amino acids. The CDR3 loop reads CATQKGVGYNEQFF. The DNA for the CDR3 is TGTGCCACCCAGAAGGGTGTAGGATACAATGAGCAGTTCTTC.

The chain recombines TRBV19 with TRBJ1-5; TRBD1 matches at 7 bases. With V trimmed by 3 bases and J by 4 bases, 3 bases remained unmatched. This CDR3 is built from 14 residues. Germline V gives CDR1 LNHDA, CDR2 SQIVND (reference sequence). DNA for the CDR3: TGTGCCAGTAGTATTACAGGGGATAATCAGCCCCAGCATTTT. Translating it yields CASSITGDNQPQHF.

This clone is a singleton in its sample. CDR3 protein: CASSLPGDGGNTIYF. In DNA form, the CDR3 reads TGTGCCAGCAGTTTACCAGGCGATGGGGGAAACACCATATATTTT. The genes are TRBV28 and TRBJ1-3, with D uncertain. In germline, CDR1 is MDHEN, CDR2 SYDVKM. The V and J ends lost 2 bases and 4 bases respectively, with 12 bases between them. The CDR3 sequence is 15 residues long.

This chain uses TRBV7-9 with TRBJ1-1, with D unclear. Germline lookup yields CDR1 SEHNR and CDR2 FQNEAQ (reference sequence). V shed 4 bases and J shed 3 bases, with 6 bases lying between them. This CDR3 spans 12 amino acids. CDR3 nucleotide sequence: TGTGCCAGCAGCTCCACGTACACTGAAGCTTTCTTT. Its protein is CASSSTYTEAFF.

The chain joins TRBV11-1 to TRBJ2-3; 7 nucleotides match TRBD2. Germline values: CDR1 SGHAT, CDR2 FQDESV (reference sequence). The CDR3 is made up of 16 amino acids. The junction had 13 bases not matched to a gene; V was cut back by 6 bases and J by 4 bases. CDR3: CASRSRLAALPDTQYF. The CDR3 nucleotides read TGTGCCAGCAGATCCCGGCTAGCGGCCCTCCCAGATACGCAGTATTTT.

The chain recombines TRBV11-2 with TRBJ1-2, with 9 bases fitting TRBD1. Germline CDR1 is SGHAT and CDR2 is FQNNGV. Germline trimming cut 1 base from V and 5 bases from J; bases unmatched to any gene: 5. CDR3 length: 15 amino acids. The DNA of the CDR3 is TGTGCCAGCAGCTTAGGTTGGGACAGGGAGTATGGCTACACCTTC. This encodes CASSLGWDREYGYTF.

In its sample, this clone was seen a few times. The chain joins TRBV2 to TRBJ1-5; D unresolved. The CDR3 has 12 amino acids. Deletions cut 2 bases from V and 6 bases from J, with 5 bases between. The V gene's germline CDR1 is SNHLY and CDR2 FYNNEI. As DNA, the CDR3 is TGTGCCAGCAGTGAAAGCGGTCAGCCCCAGCATTTT. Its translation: CASSESGQPQHF.

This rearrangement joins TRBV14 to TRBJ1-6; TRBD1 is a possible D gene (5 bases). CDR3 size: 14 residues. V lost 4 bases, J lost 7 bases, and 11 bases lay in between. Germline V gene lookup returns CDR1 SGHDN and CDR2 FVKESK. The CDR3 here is CASSPRDGNSPLHF. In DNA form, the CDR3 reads TGTGCCAGCAGCCCCCGGGACGGCAATTCACCCCTCCACTTT.

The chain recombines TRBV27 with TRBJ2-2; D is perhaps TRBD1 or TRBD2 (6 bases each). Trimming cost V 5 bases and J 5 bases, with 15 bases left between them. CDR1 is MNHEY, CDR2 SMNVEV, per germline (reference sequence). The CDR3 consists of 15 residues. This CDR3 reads CASSPFGGRTGELFF. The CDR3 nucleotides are TGTGCCAGCAGTCCCTTTGGGGGGCGGACCGGGGAGCTGTTTTTT.